Below, 24 T cell receptor beta chains from the same sample are listed, as sequenced in a study of beta chain features in type 1 diabetes. cDNA synthesis used the whole RNA isolate, giving expressed TCRB sequences. Assay used: immunoSEQ multiplex PCR; TCRdb lists only in-frame clones, some missing. The top ten hold approximately 0.93% of the sample, which has some 270,000 clones, 7.5% to 9.5% seen once. Input material: central memory CD4+ T cells from blood. All receptors derive from a young woman in good health.

The V and J genes are TRBV7-3 and TRBJ1-2; tentative D call: TRBD1 (5 bases). The ends were cut back, 5 bases at V and 4 bases at J, with 17 bases in the middle. The V gene's germline CDR1 is SGHTA and CDR2 FQGTGA. This CDR3 region has 15 residues. CDR3 bases: TGTGCCAGCAGCCCGGATAGGGACGGAAGCTATGGCTACACCTTC. This sequence encodes CASSPDRDGSYGYTF.

The table lists this clone with many counts. The CDR3 DNA reads TGTGCCAGCAGCTCAGCCCTAGCGGGGGCATTCACAGATACGCAGTATTTT. It specifies CASSSALAGAFTDTQYF. V usage is TRBV5-5 and J usage is TRBJ2-3; TRBD2 agrees at 10 bases. The CDR3 covers 17 residues. J gave up 2 bases and V 3 bases, and 9 bases lay outside the gene matches. Looked up from germline, CDR1 is SGHKS and CDR2 is YYEKEE (reference sequence). The full variable domain, its missing parts supplied by reference TRBV5-5 and TRBJ2-3, is DAGVTQSPTHLIKTRGQQVTLRCSPISGHKSVSWYQQVLGQGPQFIFQYYEKEERGRGNFPDRFSARQFPNYSSELNVNALLLGDSALYLCASSSALAGAFTDTQYFGPGTRLTVL.

This clone showed up just a few times. CDR3 nucleotides: TGTGCCAGCAGCTTAGCAGACCCGGGACGGATCTACAATGAGCAGTTCTTC. Translation gives CASSLADPGRIYNEQFF. The chain couples TRBV7-3 to TRBJ2-1, with D perhaps being TRBD1 or TRBD2 (5 bases each). Trimming stripped 2 bases from V and 3 bases from J, with 17 bases between. Per germline, CDR1 SGHTA and CDR2 FQGTGA. CDR3 length: 17 amino acids.

The chain recombines TRBV2 with TRBJ1-3; D is unresolved. There are 14 residues in the CDR3. Germline V gene data show CDR1 as SNHLY and CDR2 as FYNNEI. Trimming took off 4 bases at V and 0 bases at J, with 7 bases between the two ends. The CDR3 loop reads CASSGLISGNTIYF. CDR3 DNA: TGTGCCAGCAGTGGACTGATCTCTGGAAACACCATATATTTT. Combining the CDR3 with reference TRBV2 and TRBJ1-3 gives the whole variable domain EPEVTQTPSHQVTQMGQEVILRCVPISNHLYFYWYRQILGQKVEFLVSFYNNEISEKSEIFDDQFSVERPDGSNFTLKIRSTKLEDSAMYFCASSGLISGNTIYFGEGSWLTVV.

V gene TRBV27 combines with J gene TRBJ2-5; D is unresolved. The CDR3 has 15 residues. Germline V gene lookup returns CDR1 MNHEY and CDR2 SMNVEV (reference sequence). V lost 2 bases to trimming and J lost 4 bases, with 14 bases between them. Here the CDR3 DNA reads TGTGCCAGCAGTTTACGACGGATGGGGTCAGAGACCCAGTACTTC. It is translated as CASSLRRMGSETQYF.

CDR3 sequence: CAWSWFLGGYTF. For the CDR3, the DNA is TGTGCCTGGAGCTGGTTTCTCGGTGGCTACACCTTC. The rearrangement links TRBV30 to TRBJ1-2, with unresolved D. The V gene lost 3 bases and the J gene lost 7 bases, with 12 bases spanning the gap. CDR1 is GTSNPN, CDR2 SVGIG, per germline (reference sequence). The CDR3 contains 12 residues. Combining the CDR3 with reference TRBV30 and TRBJ1-2 gives the whole variable domain SQTIHQWPATLVQPVGSPLSLECTVEGTSNPNLYWYRQAAGRGLQLLFYSVGIGQISSEVPQNLSASRPQDRQFILSSKKLLLSDSGFYLCAWSWFLGGYTFGSGTRLTVV.

The chain has TRBV4-1 and TRBJ1-2, with TRBD1 as a possible D gene (6 bases). V dropped 1 base and J dropped 4 bases, with 16 bases sitting between them. The CDR3 has 16 residues. Germline CDR1 is MGHRA and CDR2 is YSYEKL. The CDR3 bases are TGCGCCAGCAGCCAAGTAATGGGGGCCGGCCTCTATGGCTACACCTTC. Translation gives CASSQVMGAGLYGYTF.

The V gene is TRBV28, the J gene TRBJ1-1, with D uncertain. The germline V and J ends were trimmed by 6 bases and 10 bases, with 12 bases remaining between them. The CDR3 has 11 amino acids. CDR1 and CDR2 (germline): MDHEN, SYDVKM. CDR3 amino acids: CASRGGLVAFF. As DNA, the CDR3 is TGTGCCAGCAGAGGTGGACTAGTAGCTTTCTTT.

Regarding this clone: Other nucleotide sequences in the sample specify the same CDR3. V gene TRBV5-1 combines with J gene TRBJ2-1; D unclear. The CDR3 has 13 amino acids. The V end lost 1 base, the J end lost 6 bases, and 8 bases lay between the germline ends. From germline, CDR1 is SGHRS and CDR2 YFSETQ. CDR3 loop: CASSLIPGNEQFF. In nucleotides, the CDR3 is TGCGCCAGCAGCTTGATCCCGGGCAATGAGCAGTTCTTC.

The sample holds a few counts of this clone. The chain couples TRBV6-6 to TRBJ2-3, with D perhaps matching TRBD1 or TRBD2 (5 bases each). The V end lost 3 bases, the J end lost 4 bases, and 17 bases lay between the germline ends. This CDR3 spans 16 amino acids. CDR1 and CDR2 from the germline V gene are MNHNY and SVGAGI (reference sequence). The CDR3 DNA is TGTGCCAGCAGTTATTCCGGTGGGGGTTCCCCAGATACGCAGTATTTT. Its protein is CASSYSGGGSPDTQYF.

Written as DNA, the CDR3 is TGTGCCAGCAGCTTTCGACAGGGTAATAGCAATCAGCCCCAGCATTTT. It specifies CASSFRQGNSNQPQHF. V usage is TRBV7-2 and J usage is TRBJ1-5; 7 positions match TRBD1. J gave up 0 bases and V 3 bases, and 5 bases lay outside the gene matches. Germline CDR1 is SGHTA and CDR2 is FQGNSA. The CDR3 loop spans 16 amino acids.

This clone has only a few counts. The chain recombines TRBV6-5 with TRBJ1-1, with a tentative D call TRBD1 (6 bases). The CDR3 is 15 amino acids. The V gene's germline CDR1 is MNHEY and CDR2 SVGAGI. Trimming took 5 bases from V and 5 from J, leaving 18 bases between them. CDR3 bases: TGTGCCAGCAGTCCAAGGGGGGGGTTTTATACTGAAGCTTTCTTT. Encoded protein: CASSPRGGFYTEAFF.

This clone showed up just a few times. The CDR3 loop is CASSLGHHGGGYNEQFF. The DNA for the CDR3 is TGCGCCAGCAGCTTGGGTCATCATGGTGGAGGGTACAATGAGCAGTTCTTC. The genes are TRBV5-1 and TRBJ2-1; weak D call: TRBD2 (6 bases). This CDR3 region has 17 residues. V was pared by 0 bases and J by 4 bases, with 17 bases between. CDR1 and CDR2 from the germline V gene are SGHRS and YFSETQ.

The chain joins TRBV29-1 to TRBJ1-2; 7 bases are shared with TRBD1. The CDR3 contains 15 residues. The germline gives CDR1 SQVTM, CDR2 ANQGSEA. The J segment lost 8 bases and the V segment lost 7 bases, leaving 19 bases of the junction unmatched. The CDR3 sequence is CSASTYSTGAGGYTF. CDR3 nucleotides: TGCAGCGCATCAACTTACAGCACAGGGGCTGGAGGCTACACCTTC.

This clone showed up just a few times. This chain's CDR3 is CASSFSLGTGQVEQYF. The CDR3 region has the DNA TGTGCCAGCAGTTTTTCGTTGGGCACGGGCCAGGTCGAGCAGTACTTC. V usage is TRBV28 and J usage is TRBJ2-7; D remains unclear. Germline V gives CDR1 MDHEN, CDR2 SYDVKM. Between the trimmed V and J ends, which lost 3 bases and 6 bases, there was a span of 21 bases. This CDR3 has 16 amino acids.

This rearrangement joins TRBV5-1 to TRBJ1-1; weak D call: TRBD1 (6 bases). Germline CDR1 is SGHRS and CDR2 is YFSETQ. V was trimmed by 0 bases and J by 1 base, leaving 10 bases between them. The CDR3 covers 15 residues. In DNA, the CDR3 is TGCGCCAGCAGCTTGGCGGACAGACCGAACACTGAAGCTTTCTTT. This sequence encodes CASSLADRPNTEAFF.

This clone appeared a few times. V usage is TRBV4-2 and J usage is TRBJ2-3; a weak D match, TRBD2 (6 bases). The V gene's germline CDR1 is LGHNA and CDR2 YNFKEQ. CDR3 length: 15 amino acids. V was cut by 4 bases and J by 0 bases, with 11 bases left in between. The CDR3 DNA reads TGTGCCAGCAGCCGCGGGCGGGGCAGCACAGATACGCAGTATTTT. Translated, it gives CASSRGRGSTDTQYF.

The chain couples TRBV5-6 to TRBJ2-2, with 7 bases fitting TRBD2. The CDR3 has 16 residues. Germline V lookup: CDR1 SGHDT, CDR2 YYEEEE. After removal of 5 bases from V and 3 bases from J, the junction contained 10 bases not matched to a gene. CDR3 amino acids: CASSSSSGWYTGELFF. The CDR3 nucleotides are TGTGCCAGCAGTAGTTCTAGCGGTTGGTACACCGGGGAGCTGTTTTTT.

The chain carries TRBV4-1 and TRBJ1-4; TRBD1 might be the D (5 bases). In germline, CDR1 is MGHRA, CDR2 YSYEKL. The CDR3 totals 15 residues. V lost 3 bases and J lost 5, with 13 bases in between. The CDR3 nucleotides are TGCGCCAGCAGCCACACGGGGGACCAAAATGAAAAACTGTTTTTT. Amino acid sequence: CASSHTGDQNEKLFF.

A note on this clone: Other nucleotide sequences in the sample specify the same CDR3. The rearrangement joins TRBV9 to TRBJ2-1; 8 nucleotides line up with TRBD1. This CDR3 contains 15 residues. Trimming at V came to 3 bases and at J to 4 bases, leaving 6 bases not matched to a gene. CDR1 and CDR2 (germline): SGDLS, YYNGEE. CDR3 in DNA: TGTGCCAGCAGCGGCCGGGACAGGAGTTACAATGAGCAGTTCTTC. Residues: CASSGRDRSYNEQFF. The full variable domain, completed using reference TRBV9 and TRBJ2-1, is DSGVTQTPKHLITATGQRVTLRCSPRSGDLSVYWYQQSLDQGLQFLIQYYNGEERAKGNILERFSAQQFPDLHSELNLSSLELGDSALYFCASSGRDRSYNEQFFGPGTRLTVL.

This clone was counted between two and nine times. The chain couples TRBV7-7 to TRBJ1-2; 7 bases are a match to TRBD1. The junction had 8 bases not matched to a gene; V was cut back by 2 bases and J by 5 bases. This CDR3 has 15 residues. Germline values: CDR1 SSHAT, CDR2 FNYEAQ (reference sequence). CDR3 bases: TGTGCCAGCAGCTTAACGAGACAGGGCCCTTATGGCTACACCTTC. It yields the protein CASSLTRQGPYGYTF.

This clone turned up a few times. The chain couples TRBV11-1 to TRBJ2-1, with 10 positions matching TRBD1. Trimming took 2 bases from V and 8 from J; bases not matched to a gene: 9. CDR1 is SGHAT, CDR2 FQDESV, per germline (reference sequence). This CDR3 is built from 16 residues. The CDR3 is CASSLTWDRGSYEQFF. The CDR3 nucleotides read TGTGCCAGCAGCTTAACATGGGACAGGGGAAGCTATGAGCAGTTCTTC. The variable domain in full, with the rest retrieved from reference TRBV11-1 and TRBJ2-1, is EAEVAQSPRYKITEKSQAVAFWCDPISGHATLYWYRQILGQGPELLVQFQDESVVDDSQLPKDRFSAERLKGVDSTLKIQPAELGDSAMYLCASSLTWDRGSYEQFFGPGTRLTVL.

Ten or more counts support this clone. CDR3 protein: CASSSVGGQGMDTQYF. The CDR3 DNA is TGCGCCAGCAGCTCGGTGGGGGGACAGGGAATGGATACGCAGTATTTT. The J gene is TRBJ2-3, the V gene TRBV5-1; 9 nucleotides align to TRBD1. Trimming cost V 3 bases and J 6 bases; bases outside gene matches: 11. The CDR3 has 16 amino acids. Germline loops: CDR1 SGHRS, CDR2 YFSETQ.

This clone was detected a few times. This chain joins TRBV18 and TRBJ2-1, with 9 bases fitting TRBD1. This CDR3 spans 15 amino acids. V was pared by 5 bases and J by 3 bases, with 5 bases of the junction left unmatched. Germline lookup yields CDR1 KGHSH and CDR2 LQKENI. CDR3 sequence reads: CASSSGQGNYNEQFF. The CDR3 DNA follows: TGTGCCAGCTCATCGGGACAGGGTAACTACAATGAGCAGTTCTTC.